The T cell receptor (beta chain) described here comes from a study of blood T cells in healthy people across ages. The authors ran a second PCR of about 7 to 12 cycles using a sample-barcoded 5' primer and a J-beta primer mix. One entry per CDR3 protein results from TCRdb running MiXCR on the 5' RACE reads. This sample yields a few hundred thousand distinct CDR3 sequences, of which roughly a quarter are seen a single time; 3% to 4% belongs to the top ten. The CDR3 loop spans 11 amino acids. Germline values: CDR1 SQVTM, CDR2 ANQGSEA. This clonotype was recorded a few times. The data also belong to a second study, concerning T cells of mothers and their children.

The chain is built from TRBV29-1 and TRBJ2-7; weak D call: TRBD2 (7 bases). The J call is in doubt because the DNA end fits TRBJ2-5 better. The receptor comes from a boy aged 2 to 10 in good health. The sample was blood. CDR3 in DNA: TGCAGAGGGGGGGTGCAAGAGACCCAGTACTTC. It translates to CRGGVQETQYF.